Ten or more counts support the clone carrying this TCR beta chain. Its antigen is as yet unknown. Germline CDR1 and CDR2: DFQATT and SNEGSKA (reference sequence). The V gene end was trimmed by 6 bases and the J gene end by 3 bases; junction bases not matched to a gene: 8. The CDR3 spans 16 residues. This record belongs to a study of neurological immune-mediated disorders. Notes on the study in general: The multiple sclerosis repertoire cluster was not associated with any clinical or MRI feature. Phylogenetic grouping placed 18 of 34 multiple sclerosis patients' repertoires in one related-CDR3 cluster, a possible signature.

Where libraries were unsorted, they were derived from 2 million PBMCs stored at -80 degrees C. Each CDR3 protein gets one entry after TCRdb re-called the 5' RACE reads with MiXCR. The sample records around 64,000 distinct CDR3 sequences, 2.5% to 3.5% being singletons. The sequence was collected from a woman in her 50s with multiple sclerosis. The sample taken for sequencing was PBMCs. This rearrangement joins TRBV20-1 to TRBJ2-1, with TRBD2 matching over 13 bases. The DNA of the CDR3 is TGCAGTGCGTATACTAGCGGGAGGGCCTTCTACAATGAGCAGTTCTTC. Translating it yields CSAYTSGRAFYNEQFF.